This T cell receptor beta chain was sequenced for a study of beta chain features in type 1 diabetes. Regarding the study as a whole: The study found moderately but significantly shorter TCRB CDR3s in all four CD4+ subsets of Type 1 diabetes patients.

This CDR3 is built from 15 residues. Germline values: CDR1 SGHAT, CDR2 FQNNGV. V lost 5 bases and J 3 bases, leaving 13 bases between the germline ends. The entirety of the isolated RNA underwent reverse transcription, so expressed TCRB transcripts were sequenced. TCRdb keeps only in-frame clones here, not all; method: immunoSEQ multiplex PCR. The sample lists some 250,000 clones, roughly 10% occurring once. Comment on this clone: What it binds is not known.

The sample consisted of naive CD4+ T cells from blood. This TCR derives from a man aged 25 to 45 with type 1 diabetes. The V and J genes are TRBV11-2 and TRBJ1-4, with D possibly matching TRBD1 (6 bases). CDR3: CASSKQGQANEKLFF. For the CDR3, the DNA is TGTGCCAGCAGCAAACAGGGACAAGCTAATGAAAAACTGTTTTTT.